This entry concerns a single T cell receptor (beta chain). After removal of 2 bases from V and 5 bases from J, the junction contained 2 bases not matched to a gene. The CDR3 spans 15 residues. CDR1 and CDR2 (germline): SGDLS, YYNGEE. The sample originates from a study of blood T cell repertoires in COVID-19. Sequencing used immunoSEQ multiplex PCR; TCRdb keeps in-frame clones, though not all of them. The profile shows about 300,000 clones, approximately 85% of them singletons. The receptor was isolated from a woman aged 50 to 65 with acute or convalescent COVID-19. The J gene is TRBJ2-2, the V gene TRBV9; 11 bases agree with TRBD2. The sequenced sample consisted of peripheral blood. CDR3: CASSVTSGSTGELFF. In DNA, the CDR3 is TGTGCCAGCAGCGTCACTAGCGGGAGTACCGGGGAGCTGTTTTTT.